The text below deals with one T cell receptor (beta chain). Its recognized antigen is unknown. This specimen comes from a study of CXCR3-negative and CXCR3-positive naive CD8 T cells (dated by TCRdb to between 2018 and 2021). About the study as a whole: In total, roughly 130 million TRB reads were obtained, corresponding to roughly 1.5 +/- 0.3 million reads per library. Diversity and physicochemical repertoire analyses were performed on about ten donors pooled from two independent experiments. Naive subsets from roughly 5 donors and memory cells from 3 donors were included in the TRBV-TRBJ cluster analysis.

Per the germline V gene, MNHEY is the CDR1 and SVGAGI is the CDR2. Reading from cysteine to phenylalanine, the CDR3 counts 18 amino acids. DNA for this receptor is not on file. Overall study results and their limits: Both naive subsets had comparably high repertoire diversity, while memory CD8+ T cells had much lower repertoire diversity. TRB CDR3s from CXCR3-positive naive cells showed higher hydrophobicity (lower Kidera factor 4), lower energy, and higher strength and volume indices than CXCR3-negative naive cells. Freshly isolated PBMCs were used for most assays because CXCR3 expression partially decreased after cryopreservation. Because surface CD5, which is linked to self-reactivity in mice, was comparable between the naive subsets, TCR interaction strength was also inferred from the physicochemical properties of TRB CDR3s. Similar TRBV-TRBJ usage was shown by naive CXCR3-negative and CXCR3-positive cells from the same donor, whereas distinct patterns were shown by memory cells.

TCRdb names NextSeq 550 as the instrument used. The Human TCR Profiling Kit (MiLaboratory) was used to make UMI-labeled 5' RACE TRB cDNA libraries. cDNA synthesis used the entire amount of extracted RNA, and PCR amplification then used the entire amount of cDNA produced. Libraries were prepared in parallel with an identical number of PCR cycles. Regarding the original processing steps: With a requirement of at least two reads per UMI, MIGEC and MiXCR extracted about 50,000 +/- 10,000 unique UMI-labeled TRB cDNA molecules per library. Each library averaged about 40,000 +/- 10,000 functional in-frame TRB CDR3 nucleotide clonotypes without stop codons. After downsampling to 5000 UMI-labeled TRB molecules per sample, diversity metrics such as normalized Shannon-Wiener and Chao1 were calculated in VDJtools. For the central five CDR3 residues, VDJtools calculated physicochemical properties weighted by clonotype size, namely interaction energy, strength, volume and Kidera factor 4. TCRdb reprocessed the raw reads; every CDR3 protein sequence is a single record, and DNA is not supplied. These V and J calls rely on TCRdb rather than the paper's analysis. The sample table includes 40,000 to 45,000 distinct CDR3 sequences. The ten largest make up around 1.9% of the sample.

Each CD8+ T cell subset was flow-sorted in triplicate, with roughly 300,000 cells per subset placed directly into RLT lysis buffer. To keep memory contaminants out, a stringent definition of naive CD8+ T cells was applied: CD45RO-CCR7+CD27+CD95-. Peripheral blood mononuclear cells were isolated from buffy coats using standard density gradient centrifugation. Naive CXCR3-negative and CXCR3-positive CD8+ T cells were flow-sorted on a FACSAria III. Total RNA was extracted from sorted cells using an RNeasy Mini Kit. Here the chain combines TRBV6-5 and TRBJ1-1; TCRdb indicates TRBD1, and absent DNA this call remains unverified. This TCR derives from a human donor in good health. Some clones in this sample may be carry-over from other donors' samples. The sample consisted of naive CXCR3- CD8+ T cells from blood. The cell subset or site label, read with the paper, signifies: CD45RO-CCR7+CD27+CD95- naive CD8+ T cells lacking CXCR3 (TNR3-). This receptor has the CDR3 CASSLLGGGEWMNTEAFF.